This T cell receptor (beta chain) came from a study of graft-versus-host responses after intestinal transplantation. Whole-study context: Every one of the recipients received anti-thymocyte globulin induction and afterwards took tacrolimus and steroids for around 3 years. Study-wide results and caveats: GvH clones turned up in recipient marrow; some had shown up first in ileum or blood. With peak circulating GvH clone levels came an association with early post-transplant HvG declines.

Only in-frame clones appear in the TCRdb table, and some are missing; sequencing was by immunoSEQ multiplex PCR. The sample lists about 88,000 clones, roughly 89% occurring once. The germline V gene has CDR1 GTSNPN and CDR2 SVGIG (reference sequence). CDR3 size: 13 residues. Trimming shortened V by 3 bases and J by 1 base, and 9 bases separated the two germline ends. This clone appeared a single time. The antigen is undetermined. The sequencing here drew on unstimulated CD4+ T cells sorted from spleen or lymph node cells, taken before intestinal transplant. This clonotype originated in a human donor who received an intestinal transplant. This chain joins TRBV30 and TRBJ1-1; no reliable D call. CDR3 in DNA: TGTGCCTGGAGAGGTCGGCCGAACACTGAAGCTTTCTTT. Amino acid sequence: CAWRGRPNTEAFF. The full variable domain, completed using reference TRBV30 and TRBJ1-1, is SQTIHQWPATLVQPVGSPLSLECTVEGTSNPNLYWYRQAAGRGLQLLFYSVGIGQISSEVPQNLSASRPQDRQFILSSKKLLLSDSGFYLCAWRGRPNTEAFFGQGTRLTVV.